This TCR beta chain was documented in a study of cytomegalovirus exposure and HLA in healthy donors. Study-wide results and caveats: Later analysis suggested links between common viral pathogens and several top significant clusters. HLA alleles showed associations with 15,000 to 20,000 TCR beta sequences in a later analysis, at a 0.05 false discovery rate.

PCR involved 60 Vbeta and 13 Jbeta primers. Produced via immunoSEQ multiplex PCR; TCRdb's table is partial and in-frame only. The data hold 75,000 to 90,000 clones, with around 80% observed a single time. Germline CDR1 is SGHRS and CDR2 is YFSETQ. This CDR3 region has 15 residues. The ends were cut back, 4 bases at V and 0 bases at J, with 11 bases in the middle. As concerns this clone: Antigen specificity is unknown.

The chain uses TRBV5-1 and TRBJ1-3, with D possibly TRBD1 on 5 matching bases. The sequence derives from a human donor in good health. Sequenced: PBMCs. The CDR3, as DNA: TGCGCCAGCAGCGGAGGGGTAGTCTCTGGAAACACCATATATTTT. Protein sequence: CASSGGVVSGNTIYF.